Each of the 19 T cell receptor beta chains below was sequenced from the same sample in a study of metastatic and nonmetastatic thyroid tumors. TCRdb called clones again from the PCR reads with MiXCR. The sample lists 13,000 or so clones, 25% to 35% seen once, with 10% to 15% in the top ten. Thyroid surgery had not been preceded by any treatment in any patient. The sample comprised tumor tissue. The receptor source for this set is a female donor with papillary thyroid cancer or a benign thyroid nodule (not recorded which). Some clones in this sample may be carry-over from other donors' samples.

This clone came up a few times. The chain joins TRBV6-1 to TRBJ1-5, with D maybe TRBD1 (5 bases). Trimming stripped 10 bases from V and 7 bases from J, with 20 bases between. Germline CDR1 reads MNHNS; CDR2 reads SASEGT. CDR3 length: 14 amino acids. In nucleotides, the CDR3 is TGTGCCAACAGGACGGCGTCTCGTGGACAGCCCCAGCATTTT. It yields the protein CANRTASRGQPQHF.

The chain is built from TRBV24-1 and TRBJ2-3; 7 bases map to TRBD1. The CDR3 length is 13 residues. The germline CDR1 and CDR2 sequences are KGHDR and SFDVKD. J lost 4 bases, V lost 7 bases, and 4 bases had no gene match. The CDR3 spells CATRGTASDTQYF. The CDR3 DNA is TGTGCCACCAGGGGGACAGCTTCAGATACGCAGTATTTT.

The J gene is TRBJ1-3, the V gene TRBV12-3 or TRBV12-4; D is unresolved. The CDR3 is 15 residues long. Deletions cut 7 bases from V and 0 bases from J, with 13 bases between. DNA of the CDR3: TGTGCCAGCACCCTGTTGGGTGGCTCTGGAAACACCATATATTTT. This sequence encodes CASTLLGGSGNTIYF.

The chain links TRBV5-4 to TRBJ2-5, with TRBD2 matching over 7 bases. The CDR3 contains 15 residues. V shed 1 base, J shed 1 base, and the junction held 4 bases outside the gene matches. The germline V gene has CDR1 SGHNT and CDR2 YYREEE (reference sequence). The CDR3 region has the DNA TGTGCCAGCAGCTTGTCGGGAGGAGGCCAAGAGACCCAGTACTTC. Encoded protein: CASSLSGGGQETQYF.

Sample share makes this clone medium-sized (0.01 to 0.1%). The chain employs TRBV11-2 and TRBJ2-2; D is unclear. Germline loops: CDR1 SGHAT, CDR2 FQNNGV. CDR3 length: 14 residues. V shed 5 bases and J shed 2 bases, with 9 bases lying between them. The CDR3 bases are TGTGCCAGCAGCCCTGCACGTAACACCGGGGAGCTGTTTTTT. Translating it yields CASSPARNTGELFF.

A note on this clone: Within the sample, other DNA sequences also encode this same CDR3. This rearrangement joins TRBV5-8 to TRBJ1-4; no reliable D call. This CDR3 has 15 residues. Germline CDR1 and CDR2: SGHTS and YDEGEE. The V and J ends lost 5 bases and 0 bases respectively, with 11 bases between them. The CDR3 loop is CASSLEGATNEKLFF. The CDR3 DNA sequence: TGTGCCAGCAGTTTAGAGGGCGCAACTAATGAAAAACTGTTTTTT.

There are many counts of this clone. The gene calls are TRBV7-9 and TRBJ1-1, with D perhaps TRBD1 (6 bases). The CDR3 totals 14 residues. Germline CDR1 and CDR2: SEHNR and FQNEAQ (reference sequence). Trimming took 1 base from V and 6 from J, leaving 12 bases between them. CDR3 in amino acids: CASSLEYRVAEAFF. The CDR3, as DNA: TGTGCCAGCAGCTTAGAGTACAGGGTCGCTGAAGCTTTCTTT.

This clone is classed as medium-sized. The rearrangement links TRBV27 to TRBJ1-1; D unresolved. Deletions cut 5 bases from V and 1 base from J, with 17 bases between. This CDR3 is built from 16 residues. CDR1 and CDR2 (germline): MNHEY, SMNVEV (reference sequence). The CDR3 here is CASSPEPVLANTEAFF. CDR3 DNA sequence: TGTGCCAGCAGTCCGGAACCGGTTTTGGCGAACACTGAAGCTTTCTTT.

This clone was detected many times. V usage is TRBV9 and J usage is TRBJ1-2, with TRBD1 as a possible D gene (5 bases). CDR1 and CDR2 (germline): SGDLS, YYNGEE. The ends were cut back, 4 bases at V and 7 bases at J, with 17 bases in the middle. The CDR3 has 14 amino acids. In DNA form, the CDR3 reads TGTGCCAGCAGCCCAGCAGGGTCAGTAGGTGGCTACACCTTC. Protein product: CASSPAGSVGGYTF. The full variable domain, in which reference TRBV9 and TRBJ1-2 provide the parts outside the CDR3, is DSGVTQTPKHLITATGQRVTLRCSPRSGDLSVYWYQQSLDQGLQFLIQYYNGEERAKGNILERFSAQQFPDLHSELNLSSLELGDSALYFCASSPAGSVGGYTFGSGTRLTVV.

This clone ranks as medium-sized. The J gene is TRBJ1-1, the V gene TRBV19, with TRBD1 matching over 11 bases. The CDR3 loop spans 14 amino acids. Germline V gene lookup returns CDR1 LNHDA and CDR2 SQIVND (reference sequence). V was pared by 5 bases and J by 5 bases, with 4 bases of the junction left unmatched. This chain's CDR3 is CASSGQGANTEAFF. The CDR3 DNA is TGTGCCAGTAGTGGACAGGGGGCAAATACTGAAGCTTTCTTT.

The sample holds one count of this clone. One end of the junction is discordant with germline, which a read error may explain. The chain joins TRBV13 to TRBJ1-1, with TRBD1 identical over 8 bases. The CDR3 runs 16 residues. The germline gives CDR1 PRHDT, CDR2 FYEKMQ (reference sequence). The CDR3 sequence is CASSLETGAINTEAFF. The CDR3 nucleotides read TGTGCCAGCAGCTTAGAGACAGGGGCCATTAACACCGAAGCTTTCTTT.

The chain combines TRBV11-2 with TRBJ2-2; TRBD1 is a possible D gene (6 bases). The CDR3 extends over 16 amino acids. Germline V lookup: CDR1 SGHAT, CDR2 FQNNGV. V lost 7 bases to trimming and J lost 5 bases, with 20 bases between them. Written as DNA, the CDR3 is TGTGCCAGCACCACCGGGACAATGAGAAGGACCGGGGAGCTGTTTTTT. Protein product: CASTTGTMRRTGELFF.

V gene TRBV7-3 combines with J gene TRBJ2-1; perhaps D is TRBD1 or TRBD2 (5 bases each). V lost 1 base and J 8 bases, leaving 21 bases between the germline ends. CDR1 is SGHTA, CDR2 FQGTGA, per germline. CDR3 length: 17 residues. In DNA, the CDR3 is TGTGCCAGCAGCTTAAAAGGTGGGGGTCGAGGGGTCGATGAGCAGTTCTTC. Amino acid sequence: CASSLKGGGRGVDEQFF.

This clone is termed medium-sized. CDR3 in amino acids: CASSLSRGINTGELFF. The CDR3 DNA is TGTGCCAGCAGCTTAAGCAGGGGGATCAACACCGGGGAGCTGTTTTTT. The V gene is TRBV27, the J gene TRBJ2-2; 7 bases map to TRBD1. Germline lookup yields CDR1 MNHEY and CDR2 SMNVEV (reference sequence). V lost 6 bases to trimming and J lost 2 bases; unmatched junction nucleotides: 9. The CDR3 loop spans 16 amino acids.

The chain employs TRBV7-2 and TRBJ2-7, with TRBD2 matching 7 bases. Germline trimming cut 0 bases from V and 4 bases from J; bases unmatched to any gene: 3. The CDR3 extends over 14 amino acids. CDR1 SGHTA and CDR2 FQGNSA come from the germline V gene. CDR3 nucleotide sequence: TGTGCCAGCAGCTTAGCGGGAGGGCCGTACGAGCAGTACTTC. The encoded protein is CASSLAGGPYEQYF.

At least ten counts were recorded for this clone. This chain uses TRBV7-3 with TRBJ1-6; 9 bases match TRBD1. The CDR3 totals 13 residues. CDR1 is SGHTA, CDR2 FQGTGA, per germline. V lost 5 bases, J lost 9 bases, and 2 bases stayed unmatched. The CDR3 here is CASSVTGGSPLHF. The CDR3 region has the DNA TGTGCCAGCAGCGTGACAGGGGGTTCACCCCTCCACTTT. The entire variable domain, with the rest obtained from reference TRBV7-3 and TRBJ1-6, is as follows: GAGVSQTPSNKVTEKGKYVELRCDPISGHTALYWYRQSLGQGPEFLIYFQGTGAADDSGLPNDRFFAVRPEGSVSTLKIQRTERGDSAVYLCASSVTGGSPLHFGNGTRLTVT.

There are a few counts of this clone. The chain couples TRBV12-3 or TRBV12-4 to TRBJ1-1, with D maybe TRBD1 (5 bases). The CDR3 runs to 13 residues. V was trimmed by 5 bases and J by 0 bases, leaving 7 bases between them. The DNA for the CDR3 is TGTGCCAGCAGTCAGACAGTGAACACTGAAGCTTTCTTT. It codes for CASSQTVNTEAFF.

This clone is categorized as hyperexpanded. The rearrangement links TRBV27 to TRBJ2-7; 8 nucleotides agree with TRBD2. Per germline, CDR1 MNHEY and CDR2 SMNVEV (reference sequence). V lost 5 bases to trimming and J lost 2 bases; unmatched junction nucleotides: 5. This CDR3 has 14 amino acids. CDR3 sequence reads: CASSRTSSAYEQYF. For the CDR3, the DNA is TGTGCCAGCAGTAGGACTAGCAGTGCCTACGAGCAGTACTTC.

This chain connects TRBV3-1 to TRBJ2-1, with 11 bases identical to TRBD2. The CDR3 totals 15 residues. V dropped 3 bases and J dropped 13; count of bases not matched to a gene: 11. Per the germline V gene, CDR1 is LGHDT and CDR2 is YNNKEL (reference sequence). The DNA of the CDR3 is TGTGCCAGCAGCCACACACTAGCGGGGGCCTTAAGTCAGTTCTTC. Its protein is CASSHTLAGALSQFF.